A selection of T cell receptor beta chains follows, all from one sample in a study of neurological immune-mediated disorders. TCRdb itself ran the 5' RACE reads through MiXCR, one entry per CDR3 protein. The sample contains roughly 100,000 distinct CDR3 sequences, roughly 10% of which appear only once. Input material: PBMCs. These receptors were obtained from a female donor with HTLV-1-associated myelopathy (HAM/TSP). The CDR3 runs from the conserved cysteine through the conserved F or W. D genes are given only for firm matches. A clone size is listed for some rows: how often the clone was seen (once, few, many), or a class if it is expanded.

TRBJ2-7 NA TRBV5-1 NA TGCGCCAGCAGCTTTTACGACGGATCCTACGAGCAGTACTTC CASSFYDGSYEQYF
TRBJ1-4 many TRBV4-1 NA TGCGCCAGCAGCGGAAGTGCAGGAGAAAAACTGTTTTTT CASSGSAGEKLFF
TRBJ2-1 many TRBV5-1 TRBD1 TGCGCCAGCAGCTTGGGGGACAGGGGGCGAAATGAGCAGTTCTTC CASSLGDRGRNEQFF
TRBJ2-7 few TRBV28 NA TGTGCCAGCAGCGAATGGTCCGAGCAGTACTTC CASSEWSEQYF
TRBJ1-2 many TRBV20-1 NA TGCAGTGCTAGCAAAAGCTACACCTTC CSASKSYTF
TRBJ2-7 many TRBV6-1 NA TGTGCCAGCAGTGAAAGGTTGCACTACGAGCAGTACTTC CASSERLHYEQYF
TRBJ2-7 NA TRBV20-1 NA TGCAGTGCTCATAGGAGTTCGTACGAGCAGTACTTC CSAHRSSYEQYF
TRBJ2-7 many TRBV18 TRBD1 TGTGCCAGCTCACCGGACAGGGAAAAGTACTTC CASSPDREKYF
TRBJ2-1 many TRBV5-1 TRBD2 TGCGCCAGCAGCTTGGGACTAGCGGGGAGTGAGCAGTTCTTC CASSLGLAGSEQFF
TRBJ2-5 many TRBV4-1 TRBD2 TGCGCCAGCAGCCAAATCGGACTAGCGAGGGAGACCCAGTACTTC CASSQIGLARETQYF
TRBJ2-3 many TRBV20-1 NA TGCAGTGCTACACACCTGGGGGGGCCTTCTACAGATACGCAGTATTTT CSATHLGGPSTDTQYF
TRBJ2-3 few TRBV15 NA TGTGCTACCAGCGCAGCGAGTGGAGATACGCAGTATTTT CATSAASGDTQYF
TRBJ2-7 NA TRBV27 TRBD2 TGTGCCAGCAGTTCTAGCGGGGGGGGCGAGCAGTACTTC CASSSSGGGEQYF
TRBJ2-7 many TRBV5-1 TRBD1 TGCGCCAGCAGCTTGGACAGGGGTGGGTCCTACGAGCAGTACTTC CASSLDRGGSYEQYF
TRBJ2-3 many TRBV7-9 NA TGTGCCAGCAGCTCTACGTCAGATACGCAGTATTTT CASSSTSDTQYF
TRBJ2-1 NA TRBV6-5 TRBD2 TGTGCCAGCAGCACTACTAGCGGGGGGAGCTCCTACAATGAGCAGTTCTTC CASSTTSGGSSYNEQFF
TRBJ2-4 once TRBV27 NA TGTGCCAGCAGTTCGTTGTTTTGGGAAAACATTCAGTACTTC CASSSLFWENIQYF
TRBJ2-1 many TRBV5-1 TRBD1 TGCGCCAGCAGCTTGAATGGACAGGGGATTCCGGATGAGCAGTTCTTC CASSLNGQGIPDEQFF
TRBJ1-2 many TRBV18 NA TGTGCCAGCTCACCAGAGCTCTACTATGGCTACACCTTC CASSPELYYGYTF
TRBJ1-5 many TRBV7-8 TRBD1 TGTGCCAGCAGCCAAGGTATCGGGACAGGGGACAATCAGCCCCAGCATTTT CASSQGIGTGDNQPQHF
TRBJ1-6 many TRBV27 NA TGTGCCAGCAGACCTCTTTCCGCCGACTATAATTCACCCCTCCACTTT CASRPLSADYNSPLHF
TRBJ2-7 many TRBV7-9 NA TGTGCCACAATGCGAGCCTACGAGCAGTACTTC CATMRAYEQYF
TRBJ1-4 many TRBV5-6 TRBD1 TGTGCCAGCAGCCTCGACAGGGGGACGTCGTTGAGTGAAAAACTGTTTTTT CASSLDRGTSLSEKLFF
TRBJ1-1 NA TRBV28 NA TGTGCCAGCAGTTTCGGGTGGCAGGCCGCTGAAGCTTTCTTT CASSFGWQAAEAFF
TRBJ2-3 many TRBV27 TRBD2 TGTGCCAGCAGCCCGGGACTAGCGGGGGGCCAAGATACGCAGTATTTT CASSPGLAGGQDTQYF
TRBJ2-1 many TRBV5-1 TRBD1 TGCGCCAGCAGCGAGGGGACAGGGGTCAACAATGAGCAGTTCTTC CASSEGTGVNNEQFF
TRBJ2-5 NA TRBV18 TRBD1 TGTGCCAGCTCACGAGGACAGGGGGAGCAAGAGACCCAGTACTTC CASSRGQGEQETQYF
TRBJ2-7 NA TRBV7-8 NA TGTGCCAGCGGCGTACGGGGACCCTACGAGCAGTACTTC CASGVRGPYEQYF
TRBJ2-5 many TRBV7-2 TRBD1 TGTGCCAGCAGCCCTAACAGGGGGAGGCAGACCCAGTACTTC CASSPNRGRQTQYF